Listed below are T cell receptor beta chains from one sample, sequenced in a study of OX40 agonist ivuxolimab in advanced cancers. This table comes from immunoSEQ multiplex PCR, and its TCRdb copy is limited to in-frame clones, with some not included. Here the sample spans 85,000 to 130,000 clones, roughly nine tenths being singletons. The sequenced sample was CD4+ or CD8+ T cells sorted from blood, obtained in a trial of the OX40 agonist ivuxolimab. These receptors were collected from an adult with an advanced solid tumor such as melanoma, head and neck, liver or kidney cancer. CDR3s include the opening cysteine and the closing phenylalanine or tryptophan. A D gene is named only where the DNA matches it firmly. Expanded clones get a size class; other rows say once, few or many, or leave the size out.

CASSTLGTASTNEQFF	TGTGCCAGCAGTACACTAGGGACAGCATCCACCAATGAGCAGTTCTTC	TRBJ2-1	TRBV27	TRBD1	once
CASSLQGLETQYF	TGTGCCAGCAGCTTACAGGGTCTCGAGACCCAGTACTTC	TRBJ2-5	TRBV11-1	-	-
CASSAGYRNEQFF	TGTGCCAGTAGTGCCGGATATCGCAATGAGCAGTTCTTC	TRBJ2-1	TRBV19	-	few
CASRRSGGRAGYEQYF	TGTGCCAGCAGACGAAGTGGCGGGAGGGCGGGCTACGAGCAGTACTTC	TRBJ2-7	TRBV2	TRBD2	-
CASSQAGTSGFYEQYF	TGCGCCAGCAGCCAAGCTGGGACTAGCGGCTTCTACGAGCAGTACTTC	TRBJ2-7	TRBV4-1	TRBD2	once
CASSLVSGGSGETQYF	TGTGCCAGCAGTTTAGTGTCAGGGGGTTCGGGGGAGACCCAGTACTTC	TRBJ2-5	TRBV6-6	TRBD1	-
CASSPLAGGLGDEQYF	TGTGCCAGCTCACCTCTAGCGGGAGGGCTTGGGGACGAGCAGTACTTC	TRBJ2-7	TRBV18	TRBD2	-
CAWSVRDPAYEQYF	TGTGCCTGGAGTGTACGGGACCCTGCCTACGAGCAGTACTTC	TRBJ2-7	TRBV30	-	-
CASSLSDRGLLFF	TGTGCCAGCAGTTTGTCCGACAGGGGGCTACTGTTTTTT	TRBJ1-4	TRBV28	TRBD1	-
CASSPPPGSNTGELFF	TGTGCCAGCAGCCCCCCACCGGGATCGAACACCGGGGAGCTGTTTTTT	TRBJ2-2	TRBV5-4	-	-
CASSLTLLAGNEQFF	TGTGCCAGCAGCTTAACTTTACTAGCGGGAAATGAGCAGTTCTTC	TRBJ2-1	TRBV7-2	TRBD2	-
CAISDRVRETQYF	TGTGCCATCAGTGATAGGGTTCGAGAGACCCAGTACTTC	TRBJ2-5	TRBV10-3	-	-
CASSKAEIAGEVISEQYF	TGTGCCAGCAGCAAAGCGGAAATAGCGGGAGAAGTGATCTCCGAGCAGTACTTC	TRBJ2-7	TRBV21-1	-	-
CASSETYSTDTQYF	TGTGCCAGCAGTGAAACGTACAGCACAGATACGCAGTATTTT	TRBJ2-3	TRBV2	-	-
CASSSPLGGETQYF	TGTGCCAGTAGTTCACCCCTCGGAGGGGAGACCCAGTACTTC	TRBJ2-5	TRBV19	-	-
CASSRYYRGPSTDTQYF	TGCGCCAGCAGCCGTTATTACAGGGGTCCGAGCACAGATACGCAGTATTTT	TRBJ2-3	TRBV4-1	TRBD1	-
CASSQDLPRGAGELFF	TGCGCCAGCAGCCAAGATCTACCCAGGGGAGCCGGGGAGCTGTTTTTT	TRBJ2-2	TRBV4-3	-	-
CASKGNRGGSQPQHF	TGTGCCAGCAAGGGGAACAGGGGGGGTTCACAGCCCCAGCATTTT	TRBJ1-5	TRBV2	TRBD1	-
CASSLVGQIGNTIYF	TGTGCCAGCAGTTTAGTAGGTCAGATCGGAAACACCATATATTTT	TRBJ1-3	TRBV27	-	-
CASSPASGGYNEQFF	TGTGCCAGCAGCCCCGCTAGCGGGGGTTACAATGAGCAGTTCTTC	TRBJ2-1	TRBV7-3	TRBD2	-
CASSEALYAGPTKETQYF	TGTGCCAGCAGTGAAGCGCTTTATGCGGGACCGACTAAAGAGACCCAGTACTTC	TRBJ2-5	TRBV2	-	-
CASSPPGGGETQYF	TGTGCCAGCAGCCCCCCCGGGGGTGGAGAGACCCAGTACTTC	TRBJ2-5	TRBV6-6	-	once
CTSSGTAPEAFF	TGCACCAGCAGCGGGACAGCGCCGGAAGCTTTCTTT	TRBJ1-1	TRBV1	-	-
CASSLAGPSSGELFF	TGCGCCAGCAGCTTAGCGGGACCTTCATCCGGGGAGCTGTTTTTT	TRBJ2-2	TRBV5-1	TRBD2	-
CASSLDPPPQETQYF	TGTGCCAGCAGCTTAGACCCACCCCCGCAAGAGACCCAGTACTTC	TRBJ2-5	TRBV7-2	-	-
CASTDSPGLAGQYNEQFF	TGTGCCAGTACTGACTCTCCGGGACTAGCGGGACAATACAATGAGCAGTTCTTC	TRBJ2-1	TRBV19	TRBD2	-
CASSINRGSSNQPQHF	TGTGCCAGTAGTATTAACAGGGGGTCGAGCAATCAGCCCCAGCATTTT	TRBJ1-5	TRBV19	TRBD1	-
CATSRQGAGIDEQYF	TGTGCCACTTCCCGACAGGGGGCGGGGATCGACGAGCAGTACTTC	TRBJ2-7	TRBV28	TRBD1	-
CASRLGAGPNQPQHF	TGTGCCAGTAGGCTAGGGGCAGGCCCTAATCAGCCCCAGCATTTT	TRBJ1-5	TRBV19	-	-
CASSMPSGNQPQHF	TGTGCCAGTAGTATGCCCAGTGGCAATCAGCCCCAGCATTTT	TRBJ1-5	TRBV19	-	-
CASSQDVGQGLYNEQFF	TGCGCCAGCAGCCAAGATGTAGGACAGGGGCTCTACAATGAGCAGTTCTTC	TRBJ2-1	TRBV4-1	TRBD1	-
CAWNQGLANNEQFF	TGTGCCTGGAACCAAGGGCTAGCGAACAATGAGCAGTTCTTC	TRBJ2-1	TRBV30	-	-
CAWRDGTARNEKLFF	TGTGCCTGGAGGGATGGGACAGCGCGAAATGAAAAACTGTTTTTT	TRBJ1-4	TRBV30	TRBD1	-
CASSFSGSGANVLTF	TGTGCCAGCAGTTTTTCGGGGTCTGGGGCCAACGTCCTGACTTTC	TRBJ2-6	TRBV28	-	-
CASSYGSGRDAGELFF	TGTGCCAGCAGTTACGGTAGCGGGAGGGACGCCGGGGAGCTGTTTTTT	TRBJ2-2	TRBV6-6	TRBD2	-
CATSRDGLVQEQFF	TGTGCCACCAGCAGAGATGGGCTAGTCCAAGAGCAGTTCTTC	TRBJ2-1	TRBV15	-	once
CASSVAPEGLYEQYF	TGTGCCAGCAGCGTAGCCCCGGAAGGACTCTACGAGCAGTACTTC	TRBJ2-7	TRBV9	-	-
CASSYGTAGTQYF	TGCGCCAGCAGCTACGGGACCGCCGGGACCCAGTACTTC	TRBJ2-5	TRBV5-1	-	-
CASSLGQGRGTEAFF	TGTGCCAGCAGTTTAGGTCAGGGGCGAGGAACTGAAGCTTTCTTT	TRBJ1-1	TRBV28	-	-
CASSGGDRETQYF	TGTGCCAGCAGTGGAGGGGACCGGGAGACCCAGTACTTC	TRBJ2-5	TRBV28	-	-
CASSQDLLGLAGGEETQYF	TGTGCCAGCAGCCAAGATTTGTTGGGACTAGCGGGAGGGGAGGAGACCCAGTACTTC	TRBJ2-5	TRBV4-2	TRBD2	-